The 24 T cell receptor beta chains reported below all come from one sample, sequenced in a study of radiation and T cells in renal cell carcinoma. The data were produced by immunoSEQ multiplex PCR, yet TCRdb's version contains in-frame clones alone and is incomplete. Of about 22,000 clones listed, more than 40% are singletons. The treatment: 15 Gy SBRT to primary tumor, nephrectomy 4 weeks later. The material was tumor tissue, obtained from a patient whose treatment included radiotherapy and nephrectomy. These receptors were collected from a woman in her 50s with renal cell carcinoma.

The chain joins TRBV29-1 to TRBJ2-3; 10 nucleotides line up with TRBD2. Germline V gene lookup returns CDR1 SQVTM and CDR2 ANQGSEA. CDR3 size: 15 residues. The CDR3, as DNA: TGCACCACTACCGGAGCGGGGGGGCCGGTAGATACGCAGTATTTT. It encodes CTTTGAGGPVDTQYF.

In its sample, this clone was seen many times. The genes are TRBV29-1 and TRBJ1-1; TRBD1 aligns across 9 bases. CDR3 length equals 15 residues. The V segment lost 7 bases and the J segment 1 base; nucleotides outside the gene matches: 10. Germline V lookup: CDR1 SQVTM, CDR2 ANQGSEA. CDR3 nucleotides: TGCAGCGCATCACGGACAGGGGATGAGAACACTGAAGCTTTCTTT. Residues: CSASRTGDENTEAFF.

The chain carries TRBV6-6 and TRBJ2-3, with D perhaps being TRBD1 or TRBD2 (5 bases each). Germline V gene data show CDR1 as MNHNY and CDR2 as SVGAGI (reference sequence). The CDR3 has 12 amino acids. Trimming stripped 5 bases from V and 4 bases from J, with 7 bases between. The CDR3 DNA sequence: TGTGCCAGCAGTACGGGACCAGATACGCAGTATTTT. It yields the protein CASSTGPDTQYF.

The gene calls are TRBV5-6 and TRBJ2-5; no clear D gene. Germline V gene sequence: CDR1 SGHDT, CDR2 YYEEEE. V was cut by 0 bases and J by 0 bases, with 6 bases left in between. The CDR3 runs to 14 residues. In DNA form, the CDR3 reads TGTGCCAGCAGCTTGGCAACGTACCAAGAGACCCAGTACTTC. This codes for CASSLATYQETQYF.

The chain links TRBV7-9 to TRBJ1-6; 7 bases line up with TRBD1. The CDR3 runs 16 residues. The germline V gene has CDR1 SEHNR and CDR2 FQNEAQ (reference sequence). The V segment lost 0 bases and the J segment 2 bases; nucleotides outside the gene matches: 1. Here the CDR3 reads CASSLAGTAYNSPLHF. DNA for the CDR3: TGTGCCAGCAGCTTAGCCGGGACAGCCTATAATTCACCCCTCCACTTT.

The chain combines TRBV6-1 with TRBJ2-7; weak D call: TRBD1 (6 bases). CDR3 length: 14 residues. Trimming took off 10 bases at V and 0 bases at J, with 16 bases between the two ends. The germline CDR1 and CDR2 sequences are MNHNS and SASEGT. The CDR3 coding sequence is TGTGCCATCTCACAGGGACCAAACTCCTACGAGCAGTACTTC. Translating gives CAISQGPNSYEQYF.

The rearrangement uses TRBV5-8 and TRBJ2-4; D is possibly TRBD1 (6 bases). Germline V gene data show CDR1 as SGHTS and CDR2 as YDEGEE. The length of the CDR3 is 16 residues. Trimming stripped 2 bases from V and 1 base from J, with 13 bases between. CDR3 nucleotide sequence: TGTGCCAGCAGCTTTTGGGCAGGGGCGGCCAAAAACATTCAGTACTTC. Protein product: CASSFWAGAAKNIQYF.

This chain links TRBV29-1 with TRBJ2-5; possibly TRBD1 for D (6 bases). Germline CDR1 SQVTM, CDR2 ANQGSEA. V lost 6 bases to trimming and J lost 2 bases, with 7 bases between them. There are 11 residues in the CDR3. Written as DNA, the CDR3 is TGCAGCGTGGACAGACAAGAGACCCAGTACTTC. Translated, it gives CSVDRQETQYF.

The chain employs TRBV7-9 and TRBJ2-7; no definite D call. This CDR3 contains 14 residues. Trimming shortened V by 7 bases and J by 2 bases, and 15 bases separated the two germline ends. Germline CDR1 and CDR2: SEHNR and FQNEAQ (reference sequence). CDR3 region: CASIPPERPYEQYF. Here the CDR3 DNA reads TGTGCCAGCATCCCACCGGAACGCCCCTACGAGCAGTACTTC.

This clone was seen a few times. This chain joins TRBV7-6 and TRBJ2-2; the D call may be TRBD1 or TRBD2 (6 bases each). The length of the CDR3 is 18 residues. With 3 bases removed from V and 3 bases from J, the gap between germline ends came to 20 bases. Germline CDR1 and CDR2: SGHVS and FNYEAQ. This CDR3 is CASSFPPEGGEYTGELFF. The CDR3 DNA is TGTGCCAGCAGCTTCCCCCCCGAGGGGGGCGAGTACACCGGGGAGCTGTTTTTT.

In DNA, the CDR3 is TGTGCCAGCAGCTTAGGCGGGGGGGCCCCCCCCTCCAGGGGGCAGTTCTTC. Protein sequence: CASSLGGGAPPSRGQFF. This chain connects TRBV13 to TRBJ2-1; TRBD2 agrees at 8 bases. The germline gives CDR1 PRHDT, CDR2 FYEKMQ (reference sequence). This CDR3 comprises 17 residues. With V trimmed by 0 bases and J by 12 bases, 16 bases remained unmatched.

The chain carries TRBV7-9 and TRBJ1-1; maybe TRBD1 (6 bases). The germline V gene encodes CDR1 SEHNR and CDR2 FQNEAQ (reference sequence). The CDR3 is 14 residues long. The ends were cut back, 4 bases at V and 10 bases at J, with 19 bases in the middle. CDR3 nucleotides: TGTGCCAGCAGCTCCCTTATGACAGGACGTGGAGCTTTCTTT. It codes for CASSSLMTGRGAFF.

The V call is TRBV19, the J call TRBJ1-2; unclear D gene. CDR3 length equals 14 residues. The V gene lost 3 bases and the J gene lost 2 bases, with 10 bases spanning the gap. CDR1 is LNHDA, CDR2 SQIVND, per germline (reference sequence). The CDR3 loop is CASSIAARNYGYTF. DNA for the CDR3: TGTGCCAGTAGTATTGCTGCACGGAACTATGGCTACACCTTC.

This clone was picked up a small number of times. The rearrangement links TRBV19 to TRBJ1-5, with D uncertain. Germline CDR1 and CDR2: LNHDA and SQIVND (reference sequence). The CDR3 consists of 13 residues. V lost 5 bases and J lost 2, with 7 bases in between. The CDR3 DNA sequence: TGTGCCAGTAGTCCTCGCGGCAATCAGCCCCAGCATTTT. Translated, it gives CASSPRGNQPQHF.

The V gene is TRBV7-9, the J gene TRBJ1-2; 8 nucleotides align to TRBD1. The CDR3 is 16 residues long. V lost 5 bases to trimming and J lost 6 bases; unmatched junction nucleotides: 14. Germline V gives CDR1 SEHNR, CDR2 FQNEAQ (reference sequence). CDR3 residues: CASSTSRQGAFDGYTF. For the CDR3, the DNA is TGTGCCAGCAGCACTAGCCGCCAGGGGGCTTTCGATGGCTACACCTTC.

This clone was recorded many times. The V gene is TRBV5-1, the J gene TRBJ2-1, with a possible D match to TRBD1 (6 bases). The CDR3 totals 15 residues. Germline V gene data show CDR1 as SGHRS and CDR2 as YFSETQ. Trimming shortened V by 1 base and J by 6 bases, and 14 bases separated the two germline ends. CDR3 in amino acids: CASSLSGAVSNEQFF. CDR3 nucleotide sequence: TGCGCCAGCAGCTTGTCAGGGGCCGTGTCCAATGAGCAGTTCTTC.

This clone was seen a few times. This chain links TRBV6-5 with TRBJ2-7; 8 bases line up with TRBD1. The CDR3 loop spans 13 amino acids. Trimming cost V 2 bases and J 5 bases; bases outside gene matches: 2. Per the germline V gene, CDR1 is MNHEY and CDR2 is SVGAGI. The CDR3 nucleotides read TGTGCCAGCAGTTACCCGGGACAGGACGAGCAGTACTTC. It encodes CASSYPGQDEQYF.

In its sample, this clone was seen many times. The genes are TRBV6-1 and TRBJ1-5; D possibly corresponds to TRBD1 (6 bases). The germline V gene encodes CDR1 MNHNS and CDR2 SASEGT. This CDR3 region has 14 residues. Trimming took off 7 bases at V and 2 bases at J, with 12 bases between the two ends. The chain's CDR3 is CASTRDTRNQPQHF. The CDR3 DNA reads TGTGCCAGCACACGGGACACCCGCAATCAGCCCCAGCATTTT.

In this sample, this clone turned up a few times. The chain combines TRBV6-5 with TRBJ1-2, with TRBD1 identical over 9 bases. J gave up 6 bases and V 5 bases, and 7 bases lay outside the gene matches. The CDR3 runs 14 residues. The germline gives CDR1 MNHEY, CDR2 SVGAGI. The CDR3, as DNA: TGTGCCAGCAGTCGACAGGGGGGAATAGATGGCTACACCTTC. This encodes CASSRQGGIDGYTF.

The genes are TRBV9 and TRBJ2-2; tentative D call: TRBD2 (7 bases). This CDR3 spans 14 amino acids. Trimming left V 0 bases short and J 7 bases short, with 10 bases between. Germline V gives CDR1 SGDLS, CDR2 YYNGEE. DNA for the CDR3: TGTGCCAGCAGCGTAGCGGGGGGCGGCGGGGAGCTGTTTTTT. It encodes CASSVAGGGGELFF.

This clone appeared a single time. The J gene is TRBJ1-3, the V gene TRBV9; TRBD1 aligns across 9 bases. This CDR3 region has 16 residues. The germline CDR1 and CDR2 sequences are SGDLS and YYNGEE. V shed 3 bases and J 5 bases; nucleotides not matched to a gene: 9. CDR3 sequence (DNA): TGTGCCAGCAGCGCATCAAACGGGACAGGGAGAAACACCATATATTTT. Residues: CASSASNGTGRNTIYF. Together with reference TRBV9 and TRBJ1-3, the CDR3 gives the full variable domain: DSGVTQTPKHLITATGQRVTLRCSPRSGDLSVYWYQQSLDQGLQFLIQYYNGEERAKGNILERFSAQQFPDLHSELNLSSLELGDSALYFCASSASNGTGRNTIYFGEGSWLTVV.

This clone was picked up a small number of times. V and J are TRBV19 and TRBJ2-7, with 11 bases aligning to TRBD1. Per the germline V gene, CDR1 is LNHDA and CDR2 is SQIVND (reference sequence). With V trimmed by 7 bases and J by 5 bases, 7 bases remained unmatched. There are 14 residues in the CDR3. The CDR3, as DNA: TGTGCCAGTAACCCCGGGACAGGGGGAGACGAGCAGTACTTC. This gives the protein CASNPGTGGDEQYF.

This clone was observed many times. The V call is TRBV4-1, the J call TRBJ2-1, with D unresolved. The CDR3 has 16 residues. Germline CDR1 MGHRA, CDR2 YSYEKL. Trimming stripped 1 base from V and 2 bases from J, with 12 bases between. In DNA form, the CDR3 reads TGCGCCAGCAGCCAAGTGGGGATAAGGACCTACAATGAGCAGTTCTTC. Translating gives CASSQVGIRTYNEQFF.

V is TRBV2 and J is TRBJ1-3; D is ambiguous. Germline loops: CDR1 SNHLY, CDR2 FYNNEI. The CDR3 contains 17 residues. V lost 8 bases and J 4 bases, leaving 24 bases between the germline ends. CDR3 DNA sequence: TGTGCCAGCGGGAGACCTTTTGGCCTTCCCTCAGGAAACACCATATATTTT. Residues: CASGRPFGLPSGNTIYF.